This record concerns one T cell receptor beta chain sequence. It lacks a known antigen. Base qualities are not at hand, and no much larger clone is one base apart. In this study, sorted CD4+ and CD8+ T cells from the blood of healthy subjects and of severe aplastic anemia patients had their TCR repertoires deep-sequenced. Ficoll-Paque density gradient centrifugation was used to isolate peripheral blood mononuclear cells. Before DNA extraction, CD4+ and CD8+ T cells were sorted with FACS or magnetic beads. This record comes from a study of CD8+CD57+ T cells in acquired aplastic anemia (dated by TCRdb to 2016 to 2019). For the study in its entirety: DNA extracted from sorted CD4+ and CD8+ cells had a mean of about 3.3 ug, with a range of 0.2 to 27.4 ug. For healthy donor samples, the average read count was approximately 10 million for CD4+ cells and 11.0 million for CD8+ cells.

Based on the germline V gene, the CDR1 and CDR2 sequences are WSHSY and SAAADI. Unmatched junction bases come to 5, with V trimmed by 3 bases and J by 6 bases. The CDR3 starts with the cysteine, ends with the phenylalanine, and has 14 residues. CDR3 DNA is the only sequence kept; it has 42 bases, read in frame from the first base. Broader findings and caveats from the paper: Roughly 29 CD8+ CDR3 sequences were found in both patients and controls but appeared to be highly expressed in patients and within the immunodominant clones of the patients. Between patients and healthy controls, no significant difference in CD8+ Simpson's diversity was found (P=0.060).

Profiling of TCR beta VDJ combinations and CDR3 sequences used genomic DNA as the template. An Illumina HiSeq 2000 was used for TCR repertoire sequencing. In the original analysis: Repertoire assessment relied on Simpson's diversity index, CDR3 size and DJ length profiles, and TRBV/TRBJ rearrangement plots. The most abundant DNA sequence in the deep sequencing data was taken as the immunodominant clone. CDR3 amino acid sequences were screened for sharing across subjects and compared with published repertoires and the VDJdb database. TCRdb cleaned the public reads at Q25 with fastp, built clones with MiXCR and kept in-frame beta chains. Each record represents a unique CDR3 protein, reported with the most common genes and DNA among its rows. TCRdb, not the original authors, processed these V and J calls. Present in this sample are some 190,000 distinct CDR3 sequences, 35% to 50% of which were seen just once. The top ten constitute under 3.5% of the sample.

The receptor chain draws on TRBV10-2 and TRBJ2-1; 7 bases in the junction line up with TRBD2. This receptor was taken from a human donor in good health. Specimen: sorted CD4+, CD8+, or CD8+CD57+ T cells (not recorded which) from PBMCs. The CDR3: CASSDGGLLNEQFF. The bases read TGCGCCAGCAGTGACGGGGGACTACTCAATGAGCAGTTCTTC.